The 5 T cell receptor beta chains below come from one sample, sequenced in a study of blood T cell repertoires in COVID-19. Sequencing used immunoSEQ multiplex PCR; TCRdb keeps in-frame clones, though not all of them. This sample carries 140,000 to 150,000 clones, roughly 84% of them seen once, and the ten largest clones take approximately 40%. Input material: peripheral blood. The receptors come from a human donor in a cohort sampled during active COVID-19.

V gene TRBV5-4 combines with J gene TRBJ2-3, with D possibly matching TRBD2 (5 bases). Germline lookup yields CDR1 SGHNT and CDR2 YYREEE (reference sequence). V was pared by 4 bases and J by 0 bases, with 6 bases between. The CDR3 loop spans 13 amino acids. The CDR3 loop reads CASSGLSTDTQYF. DNA for the CDR3: TGTGCCAGCAGCGGACTTAGCACAGATACGCAGTATTTT. The whole variable domain, filled in from reference TRBV5-4 and TRBJ2-3, reads ETGVTQSPTHLIKTRGQQVTLRCSSQSGHNTVSWYQQALGQGPQFIFQYYREEENGRGNFPPRFSGLQFPNYSSELNVNALELDDSALYLCASSGLSTDTQYFGPGTRLTVL.

The chain is built from TRBV16 and TRBJ1-1; D uncertain. CDR3 length: 13 residues. Germline V CDR1 and CDR2: KGHSY, FQNENV. V lost 4 bases to trimming and J lost 8 bases, with 14 bases between them. The CDR3 here is CASSRVRGLEAFF. In nucleotides, the CDR3 is TGTGCCAGCAGCCGAGTCAGAGGTCTCGAAGCTTTCTTT. Supplemented by reference TRBV16 and TRBJ1-1, the full variable domain reads GEEVAQTPKHLVRGEGQKAKLYCAPIKGHSYVFWYQQVLKNEFKFLISFQNENVFDETGMPKERFSAKCLPNSPCSLEIQATKLEDSAVYFCASSRVRGLEAFFGQGTRLTVV.

The CDR3 spells CASSSSPGQGVYNEQFF. The CDR3 region has the DNA TGTGCCAGCAGCTCGAGCCCGGGACAGGGGGTTTACAATGAGCAGTTCTTC. V gene TRBV5-4 combines with J gene TRBJ2-1; TRBD1 matches 11 bases. Germline values: CDR1 SGHNT, CDR2 YYREEE (reference sequence). There are 17 residues in the CDR3. Losses at the gene ends were 3 bases for V and 4 bases for J; bases not matched to a gene: 9.

The chain combines TRBV5-6 with TRBJ2-2; 11 bases are shared with TRBD1. The CDR3 spans 16 residues. Germline loops: CDR1 SGHDT, CDR2 YYEEEE. The J segment lost 4 bases and the V segment lost 4 bases, leaving 6 bases of the junction unmatched. The CDR3 sequence: CASSIRTGGSTGELFF. The CDR3 DNA reads TGTGCCAGCAGCATTCGGACAGGGGGCAGCACCGGGGAGCTGTTTTTT.

The chain employs TRBV7-2 and TRBJ1-2; no firm D call. V lost 1 base and J 0 bases, leaving 6 bases between the germline ends. This CDR3 has 14 amino acids. Germline assignment: CDR1 SGHTA and CDR2 FQGNSA. The CDR3 DNA reads as TGTGCCAGCAGCTTAGTGGGAGCTAACTATGGCTACACCTTC. It yields the protein CASSLVGANYGYTF.